The 32 T cell receptor beta chains below were found in one sample sequenced in a study of identical twins. Using its own MiXCR run on the 5' RACE reads, TCRdb lists one record per CDR3 protein. The table shows about 1.7 million distinct CDR3 sequences, with 25% to 35% occurring only once. Sequencing used cord blood. The source is a newborn girl in good health.

The chain combines TRBV25-1 with TRBJ2-2, with D tentatively TRBD1 (6 bases). CDR3 length equals 12 residues. Germline CDR1 is MGHDK and CDR2 is SYGVNS. Trimming left V 10 bases short and J 6 bases short, with 12 bases between. This chain's CDR3 is CAIQGPAGELFF. The CDR3 DNA reads TGTGCCATTCAGGGGCCGGCCGGGGAGCTGTTTTTT. The full variable domain, rest sourced from reference TRBV25-1 and TRBJ2-2, is EADIYQTPRYLVIGTGKKITLECSQTMGHDKMYWYQQDPGMELHLIHYSYGVNSTEKGDLSSESTVSRIRTEHFPLTLESARPSHTSQYLCAIQGPAGELFFGEGSRLTVL.

The chain has TRBV2 and TRBJ2-1; 7 bases are shared with TRBD2. CDR3 length equals 14 residues. The germline V gene has CDR1 SNHLY and CDR2 FYNNEI. Germline trimming cut 2 bases from V and 5 bases from J; bases unmatched to any gene: 3. DNA for the CDR3: TGTGCCAGCAGTGAACGGCGGGAGAACAATGAGCAGTTCTTC. It yields the protein CASSERRENNEQFF.

The rearrangement joins TRBV5-1 to TRBJ2-3; D perhaps matches TRBD1 (6 bases). V was cut by 2 bases and J by 4 bases, with 11 bases left in between. CDR3 length: 14 residues. The germline gives CDR1 SGHRS, CDR2 YFSETQ. DNA of the CDR3: TGCGCCAGCAGCTTCAACAGGGTCGCAGATACGCAGTATTTT. It codes for CASSFNRVADTQYF.

Remarks on this clonotype: Being one base from a much bigger clone, this may be a read error. V is TRBV7-9 and J is TRBJ2-3; D is unclear. Germline V gives CDR1 SEHNR, CDR2 FQNEAQ (reference sequence). The CDR3 totals 14 residues. The CDR3 coding sequence is TGTGCCAGCGGCTTAGTAGTGGTTCCAGATACGCAGTATTTT. This translates into CASGLVVVPDTQYF.

The V gene is TRBV9, the J gene TRBJ2-3; maybe TRBD1 (5 bases). This CDR3 spans 15 amino acids. Germline assignment: CDR1 SGDLS and CDR2 YYNGEE. The V and J ends lost 0 bases and 1 base respectively, with 9 bases between them. The CDR3 nucleotides read TGTGCCAGCAGCGTAGGACAGCTTCGCACAGATACGCAGTATTTT. This codes for CASSVGQLRTDTQYF.

The chain links TRBV20-1 to TRBJ2-1; TRBD1 is a possible D gene (5 bases). The CDR3 loop spans 15 amino acids. Germline assignment: CDR1 DFQATT and CDR2 SNEGSKA (reference sequence). The V end was cut by 8 bases, the J end by 5 bases, with 22 bases between. DNA of the CDR3: TGCAGTCCTTGGGCCCTTCGGCCACAGGACAATGAGCAGTTCTTC. Translation: CSPWALRPQDNEQFF.

This rearrangement joins TRBV20-1 to TRBJ2-1, with 10 bases aligning to TRBD2. Trimming at V came to 5 bases and at J to 0 bases, leaving 7 bases not matched to a gene. Germline-derived CDR1 and CDR2 are DFQATT and SNEGSKA (reference sequence). The length of the CDR3 is 16 residues. The CDR3 coding sequence is TGCAGTGCTGTCCTAGCGGGGGCCCTCTCCTACAATGAGCAGTTCTTC. It is translated as CSAVLAGALSYNEQFF.

This sequence joins TRBV30 and TRBJ2-7, with no clear D. The CDR3 has 13 residues. With 0 bases removed from V and 3 bases from J, the gap between germline ends came to 9 bases. Germline CDR1 GTSNPN, CDR2 SVGIG (reference sequence). The CDR3: CAWSVSANYEQYF. The CDR3 DNA reads as TGTGCCTGGAGTGTCTCAGCCAACTACGAGCAGTACTTC.

The CDR3 spells CASSRGAGGTDTQYF. The CDR3 coding sequence is TGTGCCAGCAGCCGAGGAGCGGGGGGCACAGATACGCAGTATTTT. The rearrangement uses TRBV4-2 and TRBJ2-3, with TRBD2 identical over 8 bases. J gave up 1 base and V 4 bases, and 4 bases lay outside the gene matches. The CDR3 is made up of 15 amino acids. The germline CDR1 and CDR2 sequences are LGHNA and YNFKEQ.

This clonotype was detected only a few times. This chain links TRBV20-1 with TRBJ2-5; 9 bases are a match to TRBD1. The V gene's germline CDR1 is DFQATT and CDR2 SNEGSKA (reference sequence). The junction had 7 bases not matched to a gene; V was cut back by 4 bases and J by 1 base. This CDR3 is built from 15 residues. DNA of the CDR3: TGCAGTGCTACACAGGGGGCCCTCACCCAAGAGACCCAGTACTTC. It encodes CSATQGALTQETQYF.

DNA of the CDR3: TGTGCCAGCAGCTTATTTCCGGCAGGGGGATCCGGCTACTATGGCTACACCTTC. Translating gives CASSLFPAGGSGYYGYTF. The V gene is TRBV7-9, the J gene TRBJ1-2; 7 bases agree with TRBD1. Germline lookup yields CDR1 SEHNR and CDR2 FQNEAQ (reference sequence). This CDR3 has 18 residues. Trimming removed 2 bases from V and 3 bases from J; junction bases left unmatched: 15.

The chain joins TRBV7-2 to TRBJ1-2; 10 nucleotides match TRBD1. The length of the CDR3 is 15 residues. V dropped 4 bases and J dropped 3; count of bases not matched to a gene: 5. The germline V gene encodes CDR1 SGHTA and CDR2 FQGNSA. The chain's CDR3 is CASSSGQGKDYGYTF. As DNA, the CDR3 is TGTGCCAGCAGCTCGGGACAGGGGAAGGACTATGGCTACACCTTC.

Many counts were recorded for this clonotype. This chain uses TRBV7-9 with TRBJ1-2; no firm D call. The CDR3 is 14 amino acids. V was cut by 5 bases and J by 5 bases, with 15 bases left in between. The germline CDR1 and CDR2 sequences are SEHNR and FQNEAQ (reference sequence). The CDR3 reads CASSAEGVGYGYTF. As DNA, the CDR3 is TGTGCCAGCAGCGCAGAGGGAGTAGGTTATGGCTACACCTTC.

This chain uses TRBV6-6 with TRBJ2-5; D is unresolved. Germline V lookup: CDR1 MNHNY, CDR2 SVGAGI (reference sequence). Trimming took 3 bases from V and 11 from J, leaving 16 bases between them. The CDR3 loop spans 13 amino acids. This CDR3 is CASSYSRTNEQYF. CDR3 bases: TGTGCCAGCAGTTATTCAAGGACCAATGAGCAGTACTTC.

This clonotype appeared a few times. This may come from a read error, since a much larger clone is one base off. The chain combines TRBV11-2 with TRBJ2-7, with 9 bases matching TRBD2. The junction had 11 bases not matched to a gene; V was cut back by 5 bases and J by 12 bases. This CDR3 is 13 amino acids long. CDR1 and CDR2 (germline): SGHAT, FQNNGV. The CDR3 DNA reads TGTGCCAGCAGCCTGACTAGCGGAGAGACCCGGTACTTC. Its protein is CASSLTSGETRYF.

This clonotype was seen many times. The genes are TRBV7-2 and TRBJ1-5; the D gene is possibly TRBD1 (5 bases). The ends were cut back, 1 base at V and 2 bases at J, with 9 bases in the middle. Looked up from germline, CDR1 is SGHTA and CDR2 is FQGNSA. The CDR3 spans 15 residues. CDR3 sequence (DNA): TGTGCCAGCAGCTTAGAAGGCAGGGGCAATCAGCCCCAGCATTTT. Translation: CASSLEGRGNQPQHF. The full variable domain, with the rest looked up from reference TRBV7-2 and TRBJ1-5, is GAGVSQSPSNKVTEKGKDVELRCDPISGHTALYWYRQSLGQGLEFLIYFQGNSAPDKSGLPSDRFSAERTGGSVSTLTIQRTQQEDSAVYLCASSLEGRGNQPQHFGDGTRLSIL.

This clonotype was recorded once. The CDR3 DNA reads as TGTGCCAGCAGCCCCGGCGGGCGGGGAACGACTGAAGCTTTCTTT. This translates into CASSPGGRGTTEAFF. This chain uses TRBV9 with TRBJ1-1; D is unresolved. Per germline, CDR1 SGDLS and CDR2 YYNGEE. The CDR3 runs to 15 residues. Trimming removed 4 bases at V and 5 bases at J, with 18 bases between.

This clonotype occurred a few times. The rearrangement links TRBV7-2 to TRBJ1-5; no reliable D call. The ends were cut back, 0 bases at V and 3 bases at J, with 9 bases in the middle. CDR3 size: 15 residues. The germline V gene encodes CDR1 SGHTA and CDR2 FQGNSA. This chain's CDR3 is CASSLASGFNQPQHF. CDR3 DNA: TGTGCCAGCAGCTTAGCTTCCGGGTTCAATCAGCCCCAGCATTTT.

V gene TRBV20-1 combines with J gene TRBJ1-6; D remains unclear. Germline-derived CDR1 and CDR2 are DFQATT and SNEGSKA (reference sequence). The CDR3 runs 13 residues. V dropped 2 bases and J dropped 6 bases, with 8 bases sitting between them. The CDR3 protein is CSARPGSNSPLHF. For the CDR3, the DNA is TGCAGTGCTAGACCGGGCTCTAATTCACCCCTCCACTTT.

The rearrangement uses TRBV10-3 and TRBJ2-3, with TRBD2 matching over 8 bases. V lost 10 bases, J lost 4 bases, and 10 bases stayed unmatched. CDR1 and CDR2 (germline): ENHRY, SYGVKD. The CDR3 is made up of 14 amino acids. The CDR3 sequence is CATGRTSPPDTQYF. Here the CDR3 DNA reads TGTGCCACCGGAAGGACTAGCCCCCCAGATACGCAGTATTTT.

V and J are TRBV20-1 and TRBJ2-3; 12 bases agree with TRBD2. Germline CDR1 is DFQATT and CDR2 is SNEGSKA (reference sequence). The J segment lost 3 bases and the V segment lost 6 bases, leaving 7 bases of the junction unmatched. CDR3 size: 15 residues. CDR3 region: CSARPLAGGTDTQYF. In DNA form, the CDR3 reads TGCAGTGCCCGCCCTCTAGCGGGGGGGACAGATACGCAGTATTTT.

The chain combines TRBV28 with TRBJ2-1; the D gene is possibly TRBD1 (6 bases). The CDR3 is 14 amino acids. In germline, CDR1 is MDHEN, CDR2 SYDVKM. Trimming left V 2 bases short and J 7 bases short, with 12 bases between. Here the CDR3 reads CASSLNAGVNEQFF. CDR3 DNA: TGTGCCAGCAGTTTAAATGCAGGGGTGAATGAGCAGTTCTTC.

J is TRBJ2-1 and V is TRBV5-1; D unresolved. V gave up 5 bases and J gave up 6 bases, with 9 bases separating them. CDR1 is SGHRS and CDR2 is YFSETQ in the germline V gene. The CDR3 contains 12 residues. CDR3 DNA sequence: TGCGCCAGCAGGGTGCGCGGCAATGAGCAGTTCTTC. This codes for CASRVRGNEQFF.

This clonotype has more than one count but fewer than ten. The chain couples TRBV20-1 to TRBJ1-2; no reliable D call. V lost 2 bases to trimming and J lost 4 bases, with 14 bases between them. In germline, CDR1 is DFQATT, CDR2 SNEGSKA (reference sequence). The CDR3 is 14 residues long. The CDR3 coding sequence is TGCAGTGCTAGACCAACCGGCCGTCTCTATGGCTACACCTTC. Protein sequence: CSARPTGRLYGYTF.

This clonotype occurred a few times. V and J are TRBV7-9 and TRBJ1-2; 7 nucleotides line up with TRBD1. Germline V lookup: CDR1 SEHNR, CDR2 FQNEAQ (reference sequence). Trimming took 1 base from V and 4 from J; bases not matched to a gene: 9. This CDR3 region has 16 residues. CDR3 loop: CASSLEGRYRGYGYTF. The CDR3, as DNA: TGTGCCAGCAGCTTAGAAGGCCGGTACAGGGGCTATGGCTACACCTTC.

This clonotype was picked up a small number of times. The chain links TRBV4-1 to TRBJ1-1, with 11 nucleotides matching TRBD1. Per the germline V gene, CDR1 is MGHRA and CDR2 is YSYEKL. Trimming took 4 bases from V and 7 from J; bases not matched to a gene: 8. The CDR3 contains 15 residues. The CDR3 coding sequence is TGCGCCAGCAGCCCCCTGGACAGGGGGCGTAGTGAAGCTTTCTTT. Residues: CASSPLDRGRSEAFF.

This clonotype was recorded at least ten times. This chain uses TRBV28 with TRBJ2-7; 9 bases are a match to TRBD1. The CDR3 covers 15 residues. Germline V gene sequence: CDR1 MDHEN, CDR2 SYDVKM. With 5 bases clipped from V and 1 base from J, the junction kept 6 bases outside the gene matches. The chain's CDR3 is CASSLTGTGSYEQYF. For the CDR3, the DNA is TGTGCCAGCAGTCTGACCGGGACAGGGTCCTACGAGCAGTACTTC.

V usage is TRBV5-1 and J usage is TRBJ2-2; unclear D gene. The CDR3 has 15 amino acids. The V gene's germline CDR1 is SGHRS and CDR2 YFSETQ. Trimming took off 0 bases at V and 1 base at J, with 7 bases between the two ends. The DNA for the CDR3 is TGCGCCAGCAGCTTGGGTATAGGGAACACCGGGGAGCTGTTTTTT. Translating gives CASSLGIGNTGELFF.

This clonotype came up a few times. The chain links TRBV20-1 to TRBJ1-2, with D perhaps TRBD1 (5 bases). V lost 5 bases to trimming and J lost 8 bases, with 9 bases between them. This CDR3 has 10 amino acids. CDR1 and CDR2 (germline): DFQATT, SNEGSKA (reference sequence). The CDR3 bases are TGCAGTGCTGGGGACCGGGGCTACACCTTC. Translation gives CSAGDRGYTF.

The chain has TRBV7-9 and TRBJ1-5; possibly TRBD1 for D (5 bases). Germline CDR1 is SEHNR and CDR2 is FQNEAQ (reference sequence). Trimming took off 4 bases at V and 4 bases at J, with 20 bases between the two ends. CDR3 length: 17 amino acids. This chain's CDR3 is CASSSTPLGRLNQPQHF. DNA for the CDR3: TGTGCCAGCAGCTCCACCCCGCTGGGACGGCTAAATCAGCCCCAGCATTTT.

This clonotype was counted between two and nine times. The chain recombines TRBV7-9 with TRBJ2-1, with 11 positions matching TRBD2. V trimming: 8 bases; J trimming: 6 bases; junction bases outside the gene matches: 6. CDR1 is SEHNR, CDR2 FQNEAQ, per germline (reference sequence). This CDR3 has 14 residues. Here the CDR3 reads CASGETSGTNEQFF. For the CDR3, the DNA is TGTGCCAGCGGTGAGACTAGCGGGACCAATGAGCAGTTCTTC.

The chain uses TRBV20-1 and TRBJ1-2, with 8 bases identical to TRBD1. The junction had 8 bases not matched to a gene; V was cut back by 6 bases and J by 2 bases. The CDR3 is 14 amino acids. The germline CDR1 and CDR2 sequences are DFQATT and SNEGSKA (reference sequence). The CDR3 coding sequence is TGCAGTGCCGCAGGACAGGGCCTAAACTATGGCTACACCTTC. Translating gives CSAAGQGLNYGYTF.